These 2 T cell receptor beta chains share one sample of origin, sequenced in a study of cytomegalovirus exposure and HLA in healthy donors (dated by TCRdb to about 2017). Library method: the immunoSEQ multiplex PCR assay. For the multiplex PCR, a mixture combining 60 forward primers for TCR Vbeta segments and 13 reverse primers for TCR Jbeta segments was used. TCRdb took over this immuneACCESS table, retaining in-frame rearrangements with V and J assigned. Such tables are incomplete; in checked studies, under half of the missing clones stem from an unresolved V gene, and the remainder is unexplained. Recorded for this sample are approximately 73,000 clones; about two thirds of them occurred a single time. Less than 7.5% of the sample belongs to the ten largest clones. Sequencing input: PBMCs. These receptors were taken from a man aged 25 to 40 in good health and CMV-seropositive.

Here the CDR3 DNA reads TGTGCCAGCCGCGTAGGGTCTATCTCGGGTCCGTACTCCTACGAGCAGTACTTC. This gives the protein CASRVGSISGPYSYEQYF. The chain recombines TRBV11-2 with TRBJ2-7, with D unclear. Germline values: CDR1 SGHAT, CDR2 FQNNGV. CDR3 length: 18 amino acids. V lost 8 bases and J lost 0, with 26 bases in between.

The CDR3 DNA follows: TGTGCCAGCAGCTTGGCCTCCCAGGGGAACTATGGCTACACCTTC. Its translation: CASSLASQGNYGYTF. This chain joins TRBV5-4 and TRBJ1-2, with D possibly TRBD1 on 6 matching bases. Germline assignment: CDR1 SGHNT and CDR2 YYREEE (reference sequence). The CDR3 loop spans 15 amino acids. Trimming pared 0 bases from V and 2 bases from J, leaving 11 bases between.